A single sample gave rise to the 29 T cell receptor beta chains below, sequenced in a study of blood T cell repertoires in COVID-19. Profiled with immunoSEQ multiplex PCR; TCRdb holds only in-frame clones, not every one. Among over 90,000 clones listed, around 87% were seen once. The sample consisted of peripheral blood. The source of these receptors is a human donor in a cohort sampled during active COVID-19.

The chain joins TRBV2 to TRBJ1-1; tentative D call: TRBD1 (6 bases). The CDR3 length is 15 residues. The germline V and J ends were trimmed by 0 bases and 7 bases, with 15 bases remaining between them. In germline, CDR1 is SNHLY, CDR2 FYNNEI. The CDR3 region is CASSEAITGGSEAFF. The CDR3 DNA follows: TGTGCCAGCAGTGAAGCGATCACGGGGGGCAGTGAAGCTTTCTTT.

The chain links TRBV27 to TRBJ1-6, with D possibly being TRBD1 (5 bases). Germline values: CDR1 MNHEY, CDR2 SMNVEV (reference sequence). The V end lost 10 bases, the J end lost 10 bases, and 17 bases lay between the germline ends. This CDR3 is built from 13 residues. CDR3 DNA: TGTGCCACCCGATGGGGGGGAGAGTCACCCCTCCACTTT. It yields the protein CATRWGGESPLHF.

The rearrangement joins TRBV20-1 to TRBJ1-2; no definite D call. From germline, CDR1 is DFQATT and CDR2 SNEGSKA (reference sequence). CDR3 length equals 15 residues. Trimming stripped 3 bases from V and 8 bases from J, with 22 bases between. CDR3: CSASPGSREPEGYTF. CDR3 in DNA: TGCAGTGCTAGTCCGGGCAGTCGGGAACCTGAGGGCTACACCTTC.

V and J are TRBV18 and TRBJ2-5, with D perhaps TRBD2 (6 bases). Germline V CDR1 and CDR2: KGHSH, LQKENI. This CDR3 comprises 16 residues. V lost 4 bases and J 5 bases, leaving 20 bases between the germline ends. The CDR3 DNA reads as TGTGCCAGCTCACAGCAGGCGGCGGGATTGGCGGAGACCCAGTACTTC. As protein: CASSQQAAGLAETQYF.

The chain couples TRBV5-1 to TRBJ1-2; D may be TRBD1 (5 bases). Trimming took 3 bases from V and 4 from J, leaving 13 bases between them. CDR1 SGHRS and CDR2 YFSETQ come from the germline V gene. The CDR3 consists of 14 residues. The CDR3 region has the DNA TGCGCCAGCAGCTGGGCTGGGGCTTCCTATGGCTACACCTTC. Encoded protein: CASSWAGASYGYTF.

The chain combines TRBV28 with TRBJ1-6; maybe TRBD1 (6 bases). The CDR3 is made up of 15 amino acids. V was pared by 1 base and J by 7 bases, with 11 bases between. From germline, CDR1 is MDHEN and CDR2 SYDVKM. The CDR3 sequence: CASSLFQGFNSPLHF. CDR3 nucleotides: TGTGCCAGCAGTTTATTCCAGGGGTTCAATTCACCCCTCCACTTT.

This chain joins TRBV9 and TRBJ1-3, with a possible D match to TRBD1 (6 bases). Trimming took off 0 bases at V and 0 bases at J, with 13 bases between the two ends. Germline V CDR1 and CDR2: SGDLS, YYNGEE. CDR3 length: 17 amino acids. The CDR3 DNA follows: TGTGCCAGCAGCGTAGGGTTTGGGACAATCTCTGGAAACACCATATATTTT. This sequence encodes CASSVGFGTISGNTIYF.

V and J are TRBV4-3 and TRBJ2-2, with unresolved D. Germline V gene sequence: CDR1 LGHNA, CDR2 YSLEER. V dropped 0 bases and J dropped 4 bases, with 9 bases sitting between them. This CDR3 contains 15 residues. DNA for the CDR3: TGCGCCAGCAGCCAAGATTCGCGAGGCACCGGGGAGCTGTTTTTT. It specifies CASSQDSRGTGELFF.

Only a few counts were recorded for this clone. The genes are TRBV4-1 and TRBJ2-1, with 7 bases fitting TRBD1. V shed 1 base and J 1 base; nucleotides not matched to a gene: 4. The V gene's germline CDR1 is MGHRA and CDR2 YSYEKL. This CDR3 region has 16 residues. The DNA of the CDR3 is TGCGCCAGCAGCCAAGGAGAGACAGGGTCCTACAATGAGCAGTTCTTC. Its translation is CASSQGETGSYNEQFF.

The chain uses TRBV5-6 and TRBJ2-7; tentative D call: TRBD1 (5 bases). Trimming took 0 bases from V and 10 from J, leaving 8 bases between them. The CDR3 loop spans 11 amino acids. From germline, CDR1 is SGHDT and CDR2 YYEEEE. As DNA, the CDR3 is TGTGCCAGCAGCTTGGGCAGGGTACAGTACTTC. Amino acid sequence: CASSLGRVQYF.

The chain joins TRBV20-1 to TRBJ1-2, with TRBD1 as a possible D gene (6 bases). CDR1 is DFQATT, CDR2 SNEGSKA, per germline (reference sequence). CDR3 size: 13 residues. Trimming took off 3 bases at V and 1 base at J, with 9 bases between the two ends. CDR3 DNA sequence: TGCAGTGCTAGTGGACAGTATAACTATGGCTACACCTTC. Encoded protein: CSASGQYNYGYTF.

J is TRBJ1-6 and V is TRBV6-5; D is unresolved. V lost 10 bases and J 7 bases, leaving 20 bases between the germline ends. The CDR3 contains 15 residues. Per the germline V gene, CDR1 is MNHEY and CDR2 is SVGAGI. Written as DNA, the CDR3 is TGTGCCACCAAACTCGGGTGGAGCCTCAATTCACCCCTCCACTTT. Its protein product is CATKLGWSLNSPLHF.

This clone was counted between two and nine times. V and J are TRBV9 and TRBJ2-2, with TRBD1 as a possible D gene (6 bases). Germline CDR1 reads SGDLS; CDR2 reads YYNGEE. V was cut by 1 base and J by 7 bases, with 8 bases left in between. The CDR3 extends over 13 amino acids. The CDR3 DNA reads TGTGCCAGCAGCGTATGGACAGTCGGGGAGCTGTTTTTT. As protein: CASSVWTVGELFF.

The CDR3 coding sequence is TGTGCCAGCAGCCAAATTACAGTGCAGTTCTTC. The encoded protein is CASSQITVQFF. The chain couples TRBV14 to TRBJ2-1; D gene ambiguous. Trimming shortened V by 2 bases and J by 12 bases, and 8 bases separated the two germline ends. The CDR3 runs 11 residues. Germline-derived CDR1 and CDR2 are SGHDN and FVKESK.

The gene calls are TRBV6-4 and TRBJ2-3; no reliable D call. Trimming removed 6 bases from V and 3 bases from J, with 10 bases in between. CDR3 length equals 13 residues. Germline CDR1 reads MRHNA; CDR2 reads SNTAGT. CDR3 loop: CASSLLATDTQYF. The CDR3 DNA reads TGTGCCAGCAGCCTACTCGCAACAGATACGCAGTATTTT.

The chain has TRBV20-1 and TRBJ2-2; D unresolved. With 4 bases removed from V and 6 bases from J, the gap between germline ends came to 6 bases. Germline V CDR1 and CDR2: DFQATT, SNEGSKA (reference sequence). The CDR3 extends over 11 amino acids. The CDR3 protein is CSAILSGELFF. DNA of the CDR3: TGCAGTGCTATACTATCCGGGGAGCTGTTTTTT.

This clone was observed a single time. The V call is TRBV4-1, the J call TRBJ1-2; no clear D gene. Germline V gene lookup returns CDR1 MGHRA and CDR2 YSYEKL. This CDR3 spans 15 amino acids. V was pared by 0 bases and J by 7 bases, with 15 bases between. The CDR3 coding sequence is TGCGCCAGCAGCCAAGAGGAAGGAGTCGTCGGTGGCTACACCTTC. Its protein product is CASSQEEGVVGGYTF.

The chain joins TRBV4-3 to TRBJ2-3; 15 nucleotides line up with TRBD2. Germline CDR1 and CDR2: LGHNA and YSLEER. With 4 bases clipped from V and 0 bases from J, the junction kept 8 bases outside the gene matches. The CDR3 runs 19 residues. CDR3 DNA sequence: TGCGCCAGCAGCCCTGAACGGACTAGCGGGGGGGCTAGCACAGATACGCAGTATTTT. Protein sequence: CASSPERTSGGASTDTQYF.

The chain couples TRBV30 to TRBJ2-7; D possibly corresponds to TRBD2 (7 bases). V lost 3 bases and J 0 bases, leaving 12 bases between the germline ends. The CDR3 covers 14 residues. From germline, CDR1 is GTSNPN and CDR2 SVGIG (reference sequence). CDR3 sequence: CAWSGGQGSYEQYF. CDR3 nucleotides: TGTGCCTGGAGCGGGGGGCAAGGCTCCTACGAGCAGTACTTC.

The chain combines TRBV12-3 or TRBV12-4 with TRBJ2-7, with 7 positions matching TRBD2. The V segment lost 6 bases and the J segment 6 bases; nucleotides outside the gene matches: 5. The CDR3 is 12 residues long. CDR3 bases: TGTGCCAGCAGGAGGACTAGATCCGAGCAGTACTTC. Protein product: CASRRTRSEQYF.

V gene TRBV27 combines with J gene TRBJ1-1; D might be TRBD1 (5 bases). The CDR3 extends over 14 amino acids. Trimming left V 3 bases short and J 3 bases short, with 11 bases between. Germline-derived CDR1 and CDR2 are MNHEY and SMNVEV (reference sequence). The CDR3 region has the DNA TGTGCCAGCAGTTTCCGGGGGGGGGACACTGAAGCTTTCTTT. It codes for CASSFRGGDTEAFF.

This clone has a handful of counts. The chain employs TRBV7-2 and TRBJ1-1; unclear D gene. Per germline, CDR1 SGHTA and CDR2 FQGNSA. CDR3 length equals 14 residues. The germline V and J ends were trimmed by 1 base and 1 base, with 7 bases remaining between them. CDR3 DNA sequence: TGTGCCAGCAGCTTAGGTGCAGAGAACACTGAAGCTTTCTTT. It codes for CASSLGAENTEAFF.

CDR3 coding DNA: TGTGCCAGCAGCTCCGGACTAGCCGGGGAGCTGTTTTTT. It codes for CASSSGLAGELFF. This rearrangement joins TRBV7-2 to TRBJ2-2; TRBD2 matches 7 bases. The V and J ends lost 4 bases and 6 bases, in that order; junction bases with no gene match: 2. Per the germline V gene, CDR1 is SGHTA and CDR2 is FQGNSA. The CDR3 has 13 residues.

The rearrangement uses TRBV5-5 and TRBJ2-3, with 8 bases that match TRBD1. After removal of 5 bases from V and 10 bases from J, the junction contained 15 bases not matched to a gene. This CDR3 is 15 amino acids long. Germline-derived CDR1 and CDR2 are SGHKS and YYEKEE (reference sequence). The CDR3 protein is CASRARQGPQPPQYF. In DNA, the CDR3 is TGTGCCAGCAGAGCTCGACAGGGGCCGCAACCCCCGCAGTATTTT. Full variable domain (missing parts from reference TRBV5-5 and TRBJ2-3): DAGVTQSPTHLIKTRGQQVTLRCSPISGHKSVSWYQQVLGQGPQFIFQYYEKEERGRGNFPDRFSARQFPNYSSELNVNALLLGDSALYLCASRARQGPQPPQYFGPGTRLTVL.

The rearrangement links TRBV5-4 to TRBJ2-7; 7 nucleotides match TRBD1. Germline loops: CDR1 SGHNT, CDR2 YYREEE (reference sequence). The CDR3 sequence is 14 residues long. Trimming removed 2 bases from V and 3 bases from J; junction bases left unmatched: 5. The CDR3 is CASSFRDSYYEQYF. CDR3 DNA sequence: TGTGCCAGCAGCTTCCGGGACAGTTACTACGAGCAGTACTTC.

V usage is TRBV30 and J usage is TRBJ1-2; D unclear. From germline, CDR1 is GTSNPN and CDR2 SVGIG (reference sequence). The V and J ends lost 4 bases and 8 bases respectively, with 8 bases between them. The CDR3 totals 10 residues. The CDR3 coding sequence is TGTGCCTGGAAGGGCGGGGGCTACACCTTC. This translates into CAWKGGGYTF.

The V and J genes are TRBV18 and TRBJ2-5, with D possibly TRBD1 on 6 matching bases. The germline gives CDR1 KGHSH, CDR2 LQKENI. Trimming stripped 3 bases from V and 2 bases from J, with 7 bases between. This CDR3 comprises 13 residues. The CDR3 bases are TGTGCCAGCTCACCGGGACAACAAGAGACCCAGTACTTC. Residues: CASSPGQQETQYF.

The rearrangement joins TRBV24-1 to TRBJ2-2, with D perhaps matching TRBD1 (5 bases). V lost 7 bases, J lost 5 bases, and 7 bases lay in between. The length of the CDR3 is 12 residues. Germline V CDR1 and CDR2: KGHDR, SFDVKD. As DNA, the CDR3 is TGTGCCACCAGCCGACAGACCGGGGAGCTGTTTTTT. Amino acid sequence: CATSRQTGELFF.

The chain employs TRBV19 and TRBJ2-3; TRBD1 is a possible D gene (5 bases). This CDR3 is built from 14 residues. V lost 5 bases and J 2 bases, leaving 11 bases between the germline ends. Germline loops: CDR1 LNHDA, CDR2 SQIVND (reference sequence). CDR3 coding DNA: TGTGCCAGTAGTCCTGGACAAGTCACAGATACGCAGTATTTT. It encodes CASSPGQVTDTQYF.